This TCR beta chain originates from a study of control samples from healthy donors and cancer patients. V lost 0 bases and J lost 0, with 15 bases in between. Germline assignment: CDR1 SGHDT and CDR2 YYEEEE. The CDR3 totals 18 residues. Some clones are missing from TCRdb's copy, which holds only in-frame ones; the method was immunoSEQ multiplex PCR. The table shows approximately 160,000 clones, with about 91% occurring only once. The V call is TRBV5-6, the J call TRBJ1-4; D not certain. Sequencing was performed on blood. This sequence originates from a woman in her 40s in good health. The CDR3 coding sequence is TGTGCCAGCAGCTTGGCCGTCGGACCGGCGGCAACTAATGAAAAACTGTTTTTT. It translates to CASSLAVGPAATNEKLFF.